This TCR beta chain was observed in a study of tumor-infiltrating lymphocytes in primary liver carcinoma. This clonotype is a singleton in its sample. Sequence at one end of the junction differs from germline and may be a read error. The CDR3 extends over 14 amino acids. Germline loops: CDR1 SGHAT, CDR2 FQDESV (reference sequence). The template, roughly 0.45 ug total RNA, yielded TCR beta cDNA made with a constant-region primer. Slightly modified ARM-PCR with three nested multiplex PCR rounds yielded TCR beta libraries. PCR rounds one and two used TRBV1-TRBV30 forward primers with a C-beta reverse primer for 10 cycles each. One entry per CDR3 protein results from TCRdb running MiXCR on the multiplex PCR reads. The data show more than 20,000 distinct CDR3 sequences, with 75% to 80% seen just once and roughly 42% held by the top ten. Each 20-30 mg portion of unsorted bulk tissue served as the source for co-extraction of RNA and DNA.

The chain recombines TRBV11-1 with TRBJ2-5; no definite D call. This clonotype was obtained from a woman aged 25 to 45 with primary liver carcinoma and hepatitis B virus infection. The sample was liver tumor tissue from sampling region 1. Subset given: tumor region T1, superior pole. The CDR3 protein is CANSLVGCEETQYF. CDR3 sequence (DNA): TGTGCCAACAGCTTAGTAGGGTGCGAAGAGACCCAGTACTTC.